This T cell receptor (beta chain) came from a study of blood T cells in healthy people across ages. With V trimmed by 5 bases and J by 8 bases, 11 bases remained unmatched. There are 14 residues in the CDR3. Germline V lookup: CDR1 DFQATT, CDR2 SNEGSKA (reference sequence). Through a sample-barcoded 5' primer and a J-beta primer mix, a second PCR was run for roughly 6 to 12 cycles. TCRdb reprocessed the 5' RACE reads with MiXCR, giving one entry per CDR3 protein. The sample includes around 1,500,000 distinct CDR3 sequences, around 42% of them seen just once. This clonotype was observed a handful of times.

The chain joins TRBV20-1 to TRBJ2-4; 8 bases agree with TRBD2. Sequencing used blood. The receptor was isolated from a woman aged 18-35 years in good health. CDR3 DNA sequence: TGCAGTGCTCGGGCTAGCGGGTTCGTTGACATTCAGTACTTC. Translation: CSARASGFVDIQYF.